The 19 T cell receptor beta chains below come from one sample, sequenced in a study of T cells after yellow fever vaccination. TCRdb ran MiXCR on the 5' RACE reads and lists one entry per CDR3 protein. The sample carries about 400,000 distinct CDR3 sequences, over 5% recorded once. The specimen was PBMCs, collected 5 days after the yellow fever booster vaccination. The receptors shown here come from a man aged 30 to 39 who received the YFV17D yellow fever vaccine.

A few counts support this clonotype. The chain has TRBV15 and TRBJ2-3; D is perhaps TRBD2 (6 bases). V shed 3 bases and J shed 2 bases, with 12 bases lying between them. Germline V gene data show CDR1 as LNHNV and CDR2 as YYDKDF (reference sequence). This CDR3 contains 15 residues. The CDR3 loop is CATSSRRGFTDTQYF. DNA for the CDR3: TGTGCCACCAGCAGCCGGCGGGGATTCACAGATACGCAGTATTTT.

This clonotype has a handful of counts. This sequence joins TRBV9 and TRBJ2-1, with D possibly TRBD1 on 7 matching bases. CDR3 length: 15 amino acids. Deletions cut 0 bases from V and 9 bases from J, with 16 bases between. Germline loops: CDR1 SGDLS, CDR2 YYNGEE. The CDR3 DNA sequence: TGTGCCAGCAGCGTAGGCGCAGGGGGGCTCGGTGAGCAGTTCTTC. It is translated as CASSVGAGGLGEQFF. The whole variable domain, filled in from reference TRBV9 and TRBJ2-1, reads DSGVTQTPKHLITATGQRVTLRCSPRSGDLSVYWYQQSLDQGLQFLIQYYNGEERAKGNILERFSAQQFPDLHSELNLSSLELGDSALYFCASSVGAGGLGEQFFGPGTRLTVL.

This clonotype was detected many times. This chain links TRBV7-3 with TRBJ2-3; D uncertain. Germline CDR1 and CDR2: SGHTA and FQGTGA. V lost 4 bases and J lost 1, with 6 bases in between. The CDR3 loop spans 13 amino acids. The DNA for the CDR3 is TGTGCCAGCAGCTCTATAGGCACAGATACGCAGTATTTT. Translating gives CASSSIGTDTQYF. Using reference TRBV7-3 and TRBJ2-3 for the parts outside the CDR3, the full variable domain is GAGVSQTPSNKVTEKGKYVELRCDPISGHTALYWYRQSLGQGPEFLIYFQGTGAADDSGLPNDRFFAVRPEGSVSTLKIQRTERGDSAVYLCASSSIGTDTQYFGPGTRLTVL.

This clonotype was found a few times. The CDR3 spells CASSQPQGARAFF. The CDR3 DNA reads TGTGCCAGCAGCCAACCACAGGGGGCGCGGGCTTTCTTT. This chain connects TRBV3-1 to TRBJ1-1; TRBD1 aligns across 9 bases. This CDR3 region has 13 residues. The V gene end was trimmed by 2 bases and the J gene end by 11 bases; junction bases not matched to a gene: 6. The germline gives CDR1 LGHDT, CDR2 YNNKEL (reference sequence).

The gene calls are TRBV20-1 and TRBJ2-1; 10 positions match TRBD2. Per germline, CDR1 DFQATT and CDR2 SNEGSKA (reference sequence). The CDR3 loop spans 16 amino acids. V gave up 1 base and J gave up 6 bases; unmatched junction bases: 9. As DNA, the CDR3 is TGCAGTGCTAGAGTCCCGGCTAGCGGGAGCGTCAATGAGCAGTTCTTC. This encodes CSARVPASGSVNEQFF.

This clonotype was recorded many times. The rearrangement uses TRBV7-9 and TRBJ2-1; D call uncertain. Germline values: CDR1 SEHNR, CDR2 FQNEAQ (reference sequence). The V end lost 3 bases, the J end lost 1 base, and 10 bases lay between the germline ends. This CDR3 comprises 15 residues. This CDR3 reads CASSFAQTSYNEQFF. CDR3 DNA sequence: TGTGCCAGCAGCTTCGCCCAAACTTCCTACAATGAGCAGTTCTTC.

This clonotype was observed a handful of times. The chain links TRBV5-1 to TRBJ1-2; TRBD1 matches 7 bases. Germline V gene sequence: CDR1 SGHRS, CDR2 YFSETQ. There are 15 residues in the CDR3. V lost 3 bases and J lost 3; bases outside the gene matches: 8. This CDR3 is CASSSPGGADYGYTF. DNA of the CDR3: TGCGCCAGCAGCTCCCCAGGGGGAGCAGACTATGGCTACACCTTC.

CDR3 amino acids: CSAIAPGRGGNEQFF. CDR3 bases: TGCAGTGCCATCGCGCCCGGTAGGGGAGGCAATGAGCAGTTCTTC. This chain connects TRBV20-1 to TRBJ2-1, with D perhaps matching TRBD2 (6 bases). Between the trimmed V and J ends, which lost 6 bases and 6 bases, there was a span of 21 bases. CDR1 is DFQATT, CDR2 SNEGSKA, per germline (reference sequence). The CDR3 is made up of 15 amino acids.

As concerns this clonotype: Mismatch with germline at one junction end may stem from a read error. The chain joins TRBV14 to TRBJ2-3; the D is unclear. The CDR3 contains 14 residues. Germline V gene lookup returns CDR1 SGHDN and CDR2 FVKESK. The CDR3: CASSQAFRLDPQYF. For the CDR3, the DNA is TGTGCCAGCAGCCAAGCTTTCCGGTTAGATCCGCAGTATTTT.

The CDR3 bases are TGTGCCAGCAGCCCGCCAGGGGGAGGGGGACTGTTTTTT. Its protein product is CASSPPGGGGLFF. This chain connects TRBV7-2 to TRBJ1-4, with 7 bases aligning to TRBD1. The CDR3 contains 13 residues. Germline loops: CDR1 SGHTA, CDR2 FQGNSA. The junction had 10 bases not matched to a gene; V was cut back by 5 bases and J by 13 bases.

This clonotype was seen only a few times. The genes are TRBV12-3 or TRBV12-4 and TRBJ1-1; tentatively, D is TRBD1 (6 bases). The CDR3 extends over 14 amino acids. Trimming cost V 3 bases and J 2 bases, with 10 bases left between them. The CDR3 is CASSLRGTNTEAFF. In nucleotides, the CDR3 is TGTGCCAGCAGTTTGAGGGGGACAAACACTGAAGCTTTCTTT.

This chain joins TRBV27 and TRBJ1-1; D might be TRBD1 (5 bases). CDR1 is MNHEY, CDR2 SMNVEV, per germline (reference sequence). The CDR3 totals 14 residues. Trimming removed 4 bases from V and 5 bases from J, with 14 bases in between. CDR3 nucleotides: TGTGCCAGCAGTTCGACAGCCCGGCTTACTGAAGCTTTCTTT. Translated, it gives CASSSTARLTEAFF.

This clonotype was seen many times. The chain employs TRBV9 and TRBJ2-7; D call uncertain. This CDR3 comprises 13 residues. V dropped 0 bases and J dropped 6 bases, with 10 bases sitting between them. Per the germline V gene, CDR1 is SGDLS and CDR2 is YYNGEE. CDR3: CASSVADGAEQYF. CDR3 DNA: TGTGCCAGCAGCGTAGCCGATGGCGCCGAGCAGTACTTC. Combining the CDR3 with reference TRBV9 and TRBJ2-7 gives the whole variable domain DSGVTQTPKHLITATGQRVTLRCSPRSGDLSVYWYQQSLDQGLQFLIQYYNGEERAKGNILERFSAQQFPDLHSELNLSSLELGDSALYFCASSVADGAEQYFGPGTRLTVT.

CDR3 bases: TGCGCCAGCAGCTTGGTGGGGATTCAAGAGACCCAGTACTTC. Its translation is CASSLVGIQETQYF. The genes are TRBV5-1 and TRBJ2-5; D unclear. This CDR3 is 14 amino acids long. The germline V gene has CDR1 SGHRS and CDR2 YFSETQ. V was pared by 0 bases and J by 2 bases, with 8 bases between.

The chain couples TRBV14 to TRBJ2-5, with 11 bases aligning to TRBD2. J lost 3 bases, V lost 4 bases, and 4 bases had no gene match. This CDR3 contains 15 residues. CDR1 is SGHDN and CDR2 is FVKESK in the germline V gene. In DNA, the CDR3 is TGTGCCAGCAGCCTCTTGGGACTAGCGGAAGAGACCCAGTACTTC. This translates into CASSLLGLAEETQYF.

This clonotype was recorded a few times. The rearrangement links TRBV18 to TRBJ2-2; D is unresolved. Trimming cost V 6 bases and J 0 bases, with 17 bases left between them. Per germline, CDR1 KGHSH and CDR2 LQKENI. The CDR3 contains 17 residues. For the CDR3, the DNA is TGTGCCAGCTCCCGCCTACCCGACACGTCGAACACCGGGGAGCTGTTTTTT. This encodes CASSRLPDTSNTGELFF.

The chain employs TRBV6-5 and TRBJ2-3; TRBD2 matches 12 bases. With V trimmed by 6 bases and J by 5 bases, 6 bases remained unmatched. CDR1 is MNHEY, CDR2 SVGAGI, per germline. The CDR3 spans 15 residues. CDR3 loop: CASRLGTSGRDTQYF. CDR3 bases: TGTGCCAGCAGACTCGGGACTAGCGGGCGAGATACGCAGTATTTT.

The CDR3 here is CASGAAGKSFNQPQHF. The CDR3 DNA is TGTGCCAGCGGGGCGGCAGGGAAGTCGTTCAATCAGCCCCAGCATTTT. The chain is built from TRBV6-1 and TRBJ1-5, with TRBD1 as a possible D gene (5 bases). V lost 8 bases and J 3 bases, leaving 20 bases between the germline ends. From germline, CDR1 is MNHNS and CDR2 SASEGT. There are 16 residues in the CDR3.

This clonotype was seen more than once but under ten times. The chain combines TRBV6-2 or TRBV6-3 with TRBJ2-1; 12 bases fit TRBD2. The CDR3 is 16 amino acids. With 7 bases clipped from V and 8 bases from J, the junction kept 12 bases outside the gene matches. Germline V gene lookup returns CDR1 MNHEY and CDR2 SVGEGT. The CDR3 protein is CASTFPTSGSSYEQFF. CDR3 coding DNA: TGTGCCAGCACTTTCCCGACTAGCGGGAGTTCGTATGAGCAGTTCTTC.